The present TCR beta chain was sequenced within a study of prognosis after radiotherapy for stage I lung cancer. Across the study: Enrolled patients (over twelve men, several women) had a median age of roughly 74 years and an age range of roughly 50 to 85 years.

The table lists this clonotype with many counts. Its antigen is as yet unknown. A volume of roughly 6 milliliters of peripheral blood was collected by draw at each of two time points. The study amplified the TCR beta CDR3 region from genomic DNA. This amplification was carried out by two rounds of multiplex PCR. The use of primers specific to each TRBV and TRBJ gene characterized first-round PCR. In TCRdb, the multiplex PCR reads were re-called with MiXCR into one record per CDR3 protein. In the table there are about 21,000 distinct CDR3 sequences, approximately 43% of which are singletons. General study findings and limits: Lower Shannon entropy after stereotactic body radiation therapy was observed in patients who went on to develop distant metastases. Gene usage of TRBV and TRBJ reportedly differed between patients with and without metastases.

Sequenced here: PBMCs, sampled before or after stereotactic body radiation therapy (not recorded which). This TCR was sampled from a donor over 45 with non-small cell lung cancer.

The CDR3 DNA reads TGTGCCAGCAGCGCAGGGGACAGCACTTACGAGCAGTACTTC. Its protein is CASSAGDSTYEQYF. This chain connects TRBV9 to TRBJ2-7, with 7 bases that match TRBD1. The germline CDR1 and CDR2 sequences are SGDLS and YYNGEE. This CDR3 comprises 14 residues. J gave up 4 bases and V 3 bases, and 7 bases lay outside the gene matches.